This passage covers 5 T cell receptor beta chains from one sample sequenced in a study of T cell responses to AZD1222 COVID-19 vaccine. TCRdb's table, derived via immunoSEQ multiplex PCR, lists solely in-frame clones and lacks some. This table holds about 220,000 clones, roughly 91% found once. The input for sequencing was peripheral blood, taken on day 0 of MenACWY control vaccination. The receptors here all came from an adult in good health.

This sequence joins TRBV18 and TRBJ2-5, with 9 bases that match TRBD2. The CDR3 loop spans 17 amino acids. CDR1 is KGHSH and CDR2 is LQKENI in the germline V gene. V lost 3 bases to trimming and J lost 5 bases; unmatched junction nucleotides: 13. CDR3 region: CASSPLRAGGVSETQYF. The CDR3 DNA sequence: TGTGCCAGCTCACCCCTCCGAGCGGGGGGTGTGTCGGAGACCCAGTACTTC.

V is TRBV9 and J is TRBJ1-2; D not resolved. The CDR3 has 13 residues. Germline CDR1 and CDR2: SGDLS and YYNGEE. Trimming cost V 3 bases and J 4 bases, with 10 bases left between them. The CDR3 coding sequence is TGTGCCAGCAGCGAGGGCACAGTCTATGGCTACACCTTC. Residues: CASSEGTVYGYTF.

The CDR3 sequence: CSVGGAFRYEQYF. CDR3 bases: TGCAGCGTCGGGGGGGCTTTTAGGTACGAGCAGTACTTC. J is TRBJ2-7 and V is TRBV29-1; 8 nucleotides match TRBD2. The CDR3 runs to 13 residues. V shed 6 bases and J 4 bases; nucleotides not matched to a gene: 8. Germline lookup yields CDR1 SQVTM and CDR2 ANQGSEA.

The chain recombines TRBV7-2 with TRBJ1-4, with D uncertain. The CDR3 sequence is 14 residues long. Germline V CDR1 and CDR2: SGHTA, FQGNSA. The V end lost 1 base, the J end lost 5 bases, and 8 bases lay between the germline ends. The CDR3 is CASSLEYGNEKLFF. The CDR3 coding sequence is TGTGCCAGCAGCTTAGAGTACGGAAATGAAAAACTGTTTTTT.

The rearrangement links TRBV7-2 to TRBJ1-2, with D possibly matching TRBD1 (5 bases). V lost 2 bases and J 2 bases, leaving 9 bases between the germline ends. This CDR3 spans 14 amino acids. The germline V gene has CDR1 SGHTA and CDR2 FQGNSA. The CDR3 here is CASSLNQGNYGYTF. The CDR3 coding sequence is TGTGCCAGCAGCTTAAATCAGGGAAACTATGGCTACACCTTC.